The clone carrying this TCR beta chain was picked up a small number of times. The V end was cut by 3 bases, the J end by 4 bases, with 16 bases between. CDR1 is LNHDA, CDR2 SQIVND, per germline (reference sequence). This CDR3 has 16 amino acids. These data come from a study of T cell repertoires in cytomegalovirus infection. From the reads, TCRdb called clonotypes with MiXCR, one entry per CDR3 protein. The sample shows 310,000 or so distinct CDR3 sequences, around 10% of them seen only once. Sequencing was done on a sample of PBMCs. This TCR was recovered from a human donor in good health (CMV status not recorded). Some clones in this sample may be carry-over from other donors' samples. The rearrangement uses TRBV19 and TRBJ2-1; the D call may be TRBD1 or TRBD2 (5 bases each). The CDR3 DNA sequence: TGTGCCAGTAGTATCCAGAGGGGCATAGCATACAATGAGCAGTTCTTC. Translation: CASSIQRGIAYNEQFF.